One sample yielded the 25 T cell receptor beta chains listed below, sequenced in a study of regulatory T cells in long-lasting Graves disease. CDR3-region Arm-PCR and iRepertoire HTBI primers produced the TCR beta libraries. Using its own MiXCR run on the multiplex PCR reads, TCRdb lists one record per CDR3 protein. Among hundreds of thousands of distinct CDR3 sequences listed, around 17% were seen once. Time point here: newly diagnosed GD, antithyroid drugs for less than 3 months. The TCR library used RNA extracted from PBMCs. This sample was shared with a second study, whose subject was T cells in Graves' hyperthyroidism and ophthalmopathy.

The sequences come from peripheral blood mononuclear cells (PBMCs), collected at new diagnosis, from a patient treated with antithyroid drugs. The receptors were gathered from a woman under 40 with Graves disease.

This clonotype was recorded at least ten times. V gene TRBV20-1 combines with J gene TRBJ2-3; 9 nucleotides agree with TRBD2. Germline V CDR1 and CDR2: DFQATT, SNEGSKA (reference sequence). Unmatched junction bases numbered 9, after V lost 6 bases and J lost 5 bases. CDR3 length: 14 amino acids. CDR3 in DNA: TGCAGTGCCCCACGGGCGGGAGGGAAAGATACGCAGTATTTT. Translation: CSAPRAGGKDTQYF.

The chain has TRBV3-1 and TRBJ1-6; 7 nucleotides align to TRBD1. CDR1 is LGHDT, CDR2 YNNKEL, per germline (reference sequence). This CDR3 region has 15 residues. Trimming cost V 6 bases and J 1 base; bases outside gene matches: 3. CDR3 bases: TGTGCCAGCAGAACAGGGGAGTCCTATAATTCACCCCTCCACTTT. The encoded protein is CASRTGESYNSPLHF.

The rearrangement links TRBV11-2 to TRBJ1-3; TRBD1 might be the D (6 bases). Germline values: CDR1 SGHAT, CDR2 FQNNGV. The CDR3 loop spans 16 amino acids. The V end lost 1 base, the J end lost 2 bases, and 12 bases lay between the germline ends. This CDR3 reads CASSLGQGRAGNTIYF. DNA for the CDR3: TGTGCCAGCAGCTTAGGCCAGGGGAGGGCTGGAAACACCATATATTTT. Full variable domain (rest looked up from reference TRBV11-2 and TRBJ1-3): EAGVAQSPRYKIIEKRQSVAFWCNPISGHATLYWYQQILGQGPKLLIQFQNNGVVDDSQLPKDRFSAERLKGVDSTLKIQPAKLEDSAVYLCASSLGQGRAGNTIYFGEGSWLTVV.

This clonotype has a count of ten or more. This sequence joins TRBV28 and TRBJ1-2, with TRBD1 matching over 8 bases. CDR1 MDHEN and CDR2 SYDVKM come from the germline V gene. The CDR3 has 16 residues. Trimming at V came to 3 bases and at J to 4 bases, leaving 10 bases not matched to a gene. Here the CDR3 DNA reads TGTGCCAGCAGTTTTGCCCCAGGGGGCGACATCTATGGCTACACCTTC. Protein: CASSFAPGGDIYGYTF.

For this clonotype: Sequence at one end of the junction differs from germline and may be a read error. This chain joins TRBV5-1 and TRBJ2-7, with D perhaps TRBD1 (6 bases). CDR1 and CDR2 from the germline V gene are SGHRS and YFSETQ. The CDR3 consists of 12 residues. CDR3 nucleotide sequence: TGCGCCAGCAACAGGGAACCCTACGAGCAGTGCTTC. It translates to CASNREPYEQCF.

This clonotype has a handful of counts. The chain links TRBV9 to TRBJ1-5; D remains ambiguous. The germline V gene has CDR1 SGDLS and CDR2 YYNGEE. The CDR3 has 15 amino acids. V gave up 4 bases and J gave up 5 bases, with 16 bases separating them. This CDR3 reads CASSRSSQGDQPQHF. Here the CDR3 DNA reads TGTGCCAGCAGCAGGAGCTCCCAAGGAGATCAGCCCCAGCATTTT.

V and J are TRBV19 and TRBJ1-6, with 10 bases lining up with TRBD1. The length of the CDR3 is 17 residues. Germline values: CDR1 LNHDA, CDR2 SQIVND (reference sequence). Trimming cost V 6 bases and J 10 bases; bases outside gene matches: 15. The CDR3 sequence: CASRRGTGTGERSPLHF. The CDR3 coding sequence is TGTGCCAGTAGAAGGGGAACCGGGACAGGGGAAAGGTCACCCCTCCACTTT.

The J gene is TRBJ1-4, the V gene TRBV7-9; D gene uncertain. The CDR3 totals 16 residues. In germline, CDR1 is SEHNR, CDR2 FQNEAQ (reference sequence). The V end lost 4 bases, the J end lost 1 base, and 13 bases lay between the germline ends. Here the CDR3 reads CASSWGFKGTNEKLFF. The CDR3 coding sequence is TGTGCCAGCAGCTGGGGTTTCAAGGGAACTAATGAAAAACTGTTTTTT. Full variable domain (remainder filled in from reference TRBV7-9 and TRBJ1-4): DTGVSQNPRHKITKRGQNVTFRCDPISEHNRLYWYRQTLGQGPEFLTYFQNEAQLEKSRLLSDRFSAERPKGSFSTLEIQRTEQGDSAMYLCASSWGFKGTNEKLFFGSGTQLSVL.

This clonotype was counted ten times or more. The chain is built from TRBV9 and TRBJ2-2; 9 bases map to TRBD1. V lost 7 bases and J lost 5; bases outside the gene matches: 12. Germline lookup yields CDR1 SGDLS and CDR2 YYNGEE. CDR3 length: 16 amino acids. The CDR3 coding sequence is TGTGCCAGCGCTACCGGGGACAGGGCCTGGACCGGGGAGCTGTTTTTT. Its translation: CASATGDRAWTGELFF.

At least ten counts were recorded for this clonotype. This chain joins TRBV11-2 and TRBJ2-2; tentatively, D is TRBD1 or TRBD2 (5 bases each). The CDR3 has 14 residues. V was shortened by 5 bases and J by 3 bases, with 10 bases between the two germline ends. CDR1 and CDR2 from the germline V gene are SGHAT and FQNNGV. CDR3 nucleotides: TGTGCCAGCAGCCCGGGGACCCACACCGGGGAGCTGTTTTTT. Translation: CASSPGTHTGELFF.

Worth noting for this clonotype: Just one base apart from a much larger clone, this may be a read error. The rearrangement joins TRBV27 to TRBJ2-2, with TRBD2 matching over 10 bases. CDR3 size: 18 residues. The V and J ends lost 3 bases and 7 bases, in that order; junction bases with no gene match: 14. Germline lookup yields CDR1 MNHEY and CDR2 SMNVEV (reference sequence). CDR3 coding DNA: TGTGCCAGCAGTTTCTGCTTAAGAACTAGCGGGACCGGCGGGGAGCTGTTTTTT. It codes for CASSFCLRTSGTGGELFF.

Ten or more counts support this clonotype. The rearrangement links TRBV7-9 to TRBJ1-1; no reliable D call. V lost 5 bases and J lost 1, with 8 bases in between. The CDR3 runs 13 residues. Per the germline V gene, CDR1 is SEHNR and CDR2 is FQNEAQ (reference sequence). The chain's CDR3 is CASSPAGNTEAFF. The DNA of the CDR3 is TGTGCCAGCAGCCCCGCGGGGAACACTGAAGCTTTCTTT.

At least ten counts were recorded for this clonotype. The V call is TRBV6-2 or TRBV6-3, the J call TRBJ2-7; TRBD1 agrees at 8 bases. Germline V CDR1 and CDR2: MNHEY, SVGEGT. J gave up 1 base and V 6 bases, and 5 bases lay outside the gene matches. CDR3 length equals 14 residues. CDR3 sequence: CASRTDRGSYEQYF. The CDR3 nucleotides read TGTGCCAGCAGGACAGACAGGGGTTCCTACGAGCAGTACTTC.

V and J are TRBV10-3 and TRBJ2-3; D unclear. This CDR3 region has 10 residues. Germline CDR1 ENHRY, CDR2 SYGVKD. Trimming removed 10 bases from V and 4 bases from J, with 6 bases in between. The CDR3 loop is CATASDTQYF. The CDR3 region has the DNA TGTGCCACGGCGTCAGATACGCAGTATTTT.

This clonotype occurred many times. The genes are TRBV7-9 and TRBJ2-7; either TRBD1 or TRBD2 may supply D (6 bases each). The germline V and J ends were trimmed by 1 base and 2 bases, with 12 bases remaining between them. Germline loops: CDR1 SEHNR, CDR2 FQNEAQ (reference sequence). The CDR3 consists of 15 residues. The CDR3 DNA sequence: TGTGCCAGCAGCTTAGGTACCGGGGGCCCCTACGAGCAGTACTTC. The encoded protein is CASSLGTGGPYEQYF.

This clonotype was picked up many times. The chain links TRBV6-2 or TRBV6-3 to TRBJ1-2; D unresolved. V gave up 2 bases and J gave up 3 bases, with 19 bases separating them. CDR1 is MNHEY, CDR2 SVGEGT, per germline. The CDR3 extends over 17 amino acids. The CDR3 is CASSYQSSTRADYGYTF. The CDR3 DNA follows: TGTGCCAGCAGTTACCAATCATCGACACGGGCGGACTATGGCTACACCTTC.

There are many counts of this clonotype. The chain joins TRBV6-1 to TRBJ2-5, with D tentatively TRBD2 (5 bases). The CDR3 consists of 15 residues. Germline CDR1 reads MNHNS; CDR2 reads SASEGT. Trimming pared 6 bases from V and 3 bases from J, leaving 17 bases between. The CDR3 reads CASRQPGSKKETQYF. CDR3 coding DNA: TGTGCCAGCAGGCAACCGGGATCCAAGAAAGAGACCCAGTACTTC.

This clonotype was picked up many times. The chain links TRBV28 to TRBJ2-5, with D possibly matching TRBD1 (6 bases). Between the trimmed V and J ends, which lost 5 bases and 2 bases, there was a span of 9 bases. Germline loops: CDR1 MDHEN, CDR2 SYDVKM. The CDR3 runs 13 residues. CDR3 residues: CASSMGHQETQYF. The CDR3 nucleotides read TGTGCCAGCAGTATGGGACATCAAGAGACCCAGTACTTC.

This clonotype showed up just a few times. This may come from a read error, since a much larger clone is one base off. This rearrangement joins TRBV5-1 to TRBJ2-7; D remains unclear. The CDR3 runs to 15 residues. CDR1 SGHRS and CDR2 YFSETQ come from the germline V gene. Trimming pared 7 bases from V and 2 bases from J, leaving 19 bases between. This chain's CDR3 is CASGYRHDGTYEQYF. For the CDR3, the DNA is TGCGCCAGCGGCTACCGGCATGACGGAACCTACGAGCAGTACTTC.

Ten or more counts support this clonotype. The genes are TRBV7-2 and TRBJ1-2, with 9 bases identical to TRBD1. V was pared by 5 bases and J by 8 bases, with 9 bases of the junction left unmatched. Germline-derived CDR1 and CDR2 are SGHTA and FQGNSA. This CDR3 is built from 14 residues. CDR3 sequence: CASSRYRTGDGYTF. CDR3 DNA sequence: TGTGCCAGCAGCCGATACCGGACAGGGGACGGCTACACCTTC. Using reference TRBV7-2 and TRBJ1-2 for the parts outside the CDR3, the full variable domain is GAGVSQSPSNKVTEKGKDVELRCDPISGHTALYWYRQSLGQGLEFLIYFQGNSAPDKSGLPSDRFSAERTGGSVSTLTIQRTQQEDSAVYLCASSRYRTGDGYTFGSGTRLTVV.

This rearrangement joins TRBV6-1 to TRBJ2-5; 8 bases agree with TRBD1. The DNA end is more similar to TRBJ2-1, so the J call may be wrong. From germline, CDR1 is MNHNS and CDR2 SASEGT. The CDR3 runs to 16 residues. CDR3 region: CASSESLAGGFQKQFF. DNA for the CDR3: TGTGCCAGCAGTGAATCCCTGGCAGGGGGCTTCCAAAAGCAGTTCTTC.

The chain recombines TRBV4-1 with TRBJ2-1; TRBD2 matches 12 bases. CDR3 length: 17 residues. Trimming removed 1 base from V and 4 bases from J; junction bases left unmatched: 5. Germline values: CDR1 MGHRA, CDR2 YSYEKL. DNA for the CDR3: TGCGCCAGCAGCCAAGGGACTAGCGGGGCCCTTTACAATGAGCAGTTCTTC. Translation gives CASSQGTSGALYNEQFF.

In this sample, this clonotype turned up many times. For the CDR3, the DNA is TGTGCCAGCAGCTATGGGACGAACACTGAAGCTTTCTTT. Protein product: CASSYGTNTEAFF. The chain employs TRBV7-9 and TRBJ1-1; D might be TRBD1 (5 bases). The V and J ends lost 4 bases and 1 base respectively, with 7 bases between them. Looked up from germline, CDR1 is SEHNR and CDR2 is FQNEAQ (reference sequence). CDR3 length: 13 amino acids. Using reference TRBV7-9 and TRBJ1-1 for the parts outside the CDR3, the full variable domain is DTGVSQNPRHKITKRGQNVTFRCDPISEHNRLYWYRQTLGQGPEFLTYFQNEAQLEKSRLLSDRFSAERPKGSFSTLEIQRTEQGDSAMYLCASSYGTNTEAFFGQGTRLTVV.

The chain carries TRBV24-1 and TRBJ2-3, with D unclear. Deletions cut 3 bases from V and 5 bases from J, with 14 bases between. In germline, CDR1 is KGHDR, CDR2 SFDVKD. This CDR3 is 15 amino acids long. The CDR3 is CATSDPGRGLDTQYF. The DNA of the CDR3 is TGTGCCACCAGTGATCCGGGCCGTGGGCTAGATACGCAGTATTTT.

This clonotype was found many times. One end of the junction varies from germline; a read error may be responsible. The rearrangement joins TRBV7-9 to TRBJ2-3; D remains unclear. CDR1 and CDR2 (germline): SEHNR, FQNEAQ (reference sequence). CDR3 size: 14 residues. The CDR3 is CASSFSPRTDTQYF. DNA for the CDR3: TGTGCCAGCAGCTTTTCTCCACGCACGGATACGCAGTATTTT.